These 32 T cell receptor beta chains came from one sample sequenced in a study of type 1 and type 2 diabetes patients. The PCR template was genomic DNA. The TCR beta CDR3 region was amplified using 30 forward and 13 reverse primers. A single record per CDR3 protein comes from TCRdb applying MiXCR to the multiplex PCR reads. The sample carries under 300,000 distinct CDR3 sequences, 47% recorded once. The sample taken for sequencing was peripheral blood mononuclear cells (PBMCs). These receptors came from a man between 18 and 35 years old with type 2 diabetes.

The V call is TRBV7-6, the J call TRBJ1-5; a possible D gene is TRBD1 (5 bases). The CDR3 spans 19 residues. Germline V gene data show CDR1 as SGHVS and CDR2 as FNYEAQ. Between the trimmed V and J ends, which lost 5 bases and 0 bases, there was a span of 23 bases. CDR3 loop: CASSERCRRDLRSNQPQHF. CDR3 coding DNA: TGTGCCAGCAGCGAAAGGTGTCGCAGGGACCTCCGTAGCAATCAGCCCCAGCATTTT. The entire variable domain, with the rest obtained from reference TRBV7-6 and TRBJ1-5, is as follows: GAGVSQSPRYKVTKRGQDVALRCDPISGHVSLYWYRQALGQGPEFLTYFNYEAQQDKSGLPNDRFSAERPEGSISTLTIQRTEQRDSAMYRCASSERCRRDLRSNQPQHFGDGTRLSIL.

The rearrangement joins TRBV9 to TRBJ1-2, with 7 nucleotides matching TRBD1. The CDR3 covers 15 residues. Unmatched junction bases numbered 9, after V lost 4 bases and J lost 3 bases. Germline assignment: CDR1 SGDLS and CDR2 YYNGEE. In nucleotides, the CDR3 is TGTGCCAGCAGCATCCGACAGGGAGAAGACTATGGCTACACCTTC. Its translation: CASSIRQGEDYGYTF. Full variable domain (remainder filled in from reference TRBV9 and TRBJ1-2): DSGVTQTPKHLITATGQRVTLRCSPRSGDLSVYWYQQSLDQGLQFLIQYYNGEERAKGNILERFSAQQFPDLHSELNLSSLELGDSALYFCASSIRQGEDYGYTFGSGTRLTVV.

The V and J genes are TRBV7-3 and TRBJ2-1; D is ambiguous. CDR1 is SGHTA, CDR2 FQGTGA, per germline. CDR3 length equals 15 residues. Between the trimmed V and J ends, which lost 3 bases and 2 bases, there was a span of 11 bases. The chain's CDR3 is CASSFARVAYNEQFF. CDR3 coding DNA: TGTGCCAGCAGCTTTGCCCGGGTAGCCTACAATGAGCAGTTCTTC.

The chain employs TRBV7-3 and TRBJ1-6; D is ambiguous. Looked up from germline, CDR1 is SGHTA and CDR2 is FQGTGA. The germline V and J ends were trimmed by 1 base and 9 bases, with 7 bases remaining between them. CDR3 size: 13 residues. The CDR3 nucleotides read TGTGCCAGCAGCTTAAAGAACCTTTCACCCCTCCACTTT. Translating it yields CASSLKNLSPLHF.

This clonotype was seen more than once but under ten times. The chain is built from TRBV7-8 and TRBJ2-5, with D hard to call. CDR1 is SGHVS, CDR2 FQNEAQ, per germline. V dropped 3 bases and J dropped 4 bases, with 21 bases sitting between them. This CDR3 contains 17 residues. CDR3 in amino acids: CASSFNQGVDFGETQYF. The CDR3 DNA reads TGTGCCAGCAGCTTTAACCAAGGTGTAGACTTTGGAGAGACCCAGTACTTC.

The V call is TRBV29-1, the J call TRBJ2-1; 11 nucleotides align to TRBD2. Germline lookup yields CDR1 SQVTM and CDR2 ANQGSEA. V was pared by 4 bases and J by 2 bases, with 7 bases of the junction left unmatched. There are 16 residues in the CDR3. For the CDR3, the DNA is TGCAGCGTTGTCGGACTAGCGGGTGCCCCCTACAATGAGCAGTTCTTC. Translation gives CSVVGLAGAPYNEQFF.

The chain has TRBV10-3 and TRBJ1-1; TRBD1 matches at 7 bases. This CDR3 contains 13 residues. Germline V gene lookup returns CDR1 ENHRY and CDR2 SYGVKD. V was clipped by 8 bases and J by 0 bases; unmatched bases: 3. This chain's CDR3 is CAIDQGVNTEAFF. The CDR3 DNA follows: TGTGCCATCGACCAGGGGGTGAACACTGAAGCTTTCTTT.

The CDR3: CASSEEAANYGYTF. In DNA form, the CDR3 reads TGTGCCAGCAGTGAAGAAGCGGCTAACTATGGCTACACCTTC. The chain is built from TRBV6-5 and TRBJ1-2, with no clear D. The CDR3 loop spans 14 amino acids. Germline CDR1 reads MNHEY; CDR2 reads SVGAGI. Trimming pared 5 bases from V and 0 bases from J, leaving 10 bases between.

The rearrangement uses TRBV20-1 and TRBJ2-3; TRBD2 might be the D (7 bases). This CDR3 spans 16 amino acids. Germline CDR1 and CDR2: DFQATT and SNEGSKA (reference sequence). Trimming took off 0 bases at V and 6 bases at J, with 19 bases between the two ends. CDR3 in DNA: TGCAGTGCTAGAGATATAGGGGGGGGAGCCTTGGATACGCAGTATTTT. Translating it yields CSARDIGGGALDTQYF.

The rearrangement links TRBV13 to TRBJ2-7; 8 bases are a match to TRBD1. The CDR3 loop spans 14 amino acids. Trimming removed 5 bases from V and 3 bases from J; junction bases left unmatched: 6. Germline loops: CDR1 PRHDT, CDR2 FYEKMQ (reference sequence). The CDR3 nucleotides are TGTGCCAGCAGCACCCGGACAGGGCTCTACGAGCAGTACTTC. It translates to CASSTRTGLYEQYF. The full variable domain, completed using reference TRBV13 and TRBJ2-7, is AAGVIQSPRHLIKEKRETATLKCYPIPRHDTVYWYQQGPGQDPQFLISFYEKMQSDKGSIPDRFSAQQFSDYHSELNMSSLELGDSALYFCASSTRTGLYEQYFGPGTRLTVT.

This rearrangement joins TRBV19 to TRBJ2-3; weak D call: TRBD1 (6 bases). In germline, CDR1 is LNHDA, CDR2 SQIVND (reference sequence). The ends were cut back, 9 bases at V and 6 bases at J, with 16 bases in the middle. The CDR3 totals 13 residues. The CDR3 is CASRDRRKDTQYF. For the CDR3, the DNA is TGTGCCAGCCGTGACAGGAGAAAGGATACGCAGTATTTT.

This clonotype appeared once. This rearrangement joins TRBV28 to TRBJ1-1, with TRBD1 matching over 7 bases. In germline, CDR1 is MDHEN, CDR2 SYDVKM. The CDR3 length is 17 residues. J gave up 3 bases and V 6 bases, and 16 bases lay outside the gene matches. The CDR3 is CASSPVGTLDRYTEAFF. The CDR3 DNA reads TGTGCCAGCAGCCCTGTCGGGACCCTGGACAGGTACACTGAAGCTTTCTTT. Full variable domain (remainder filled in from reference TRBV28 and TRBJ1-1): DVKVTQSSRYLVKRTGEKVFLECVQDMDHENMFWYRQDPGLGLRLIYFSYDVKMKEKGDIPEGYSVSREKKERFSLILESASTNQTSMYLCASSPVGTLDRYTEAFFGQGTRLTVV.

J is TRBJ1-5 and V is TRBV15; a weak D match, TRBD1 (5 bases). Trimming took 4 bases from V and 2 from J, leaving 6 bases between them. The CDR3 sequence is 13 residues long. The V gene's germline CDR1 is LNHNV and CDR2 YYDKDF (reference sequence). This CDR3 is CATSTGGNQPQHF. The CDR3 DNA reads TGTGCCACCAGCACGGGGGGCAATCAGCCCCAGCATTTT.

Turning to this clonotype: A much larger clone differs by one base, so this may be a read error. The CDR3 reads CSGWGPSYEQYF. The CDR3 DNA reads as TGCAGTGGGTGGGGGCCCTCCTACGAGCAGTACTTC. The chain uses TRBV20-1 and TRBJ2-7, with a weak D call TRBD1 (6 bases). With 7 bases removed from V and 0 bases from J, the gap between germline ends came to 10 bases. Germline V lookup: CDR1 DFQATT, CDR2 SNEGSKA (reference sequence). The CDR3 sequence is 12 residues long.

V and J are TRBV7-7 and TRBJ2-2, with D perhaps given as TRBD1 or TRBD2 (5 bases each). CDR3 length: 14 residues. In germline, CDR1 is SSHAT, CDR2 FNYEAQ (reference sequence). As DNA, the CDR3 is TGTGCTTCCCGGGACGGGGCCAACACCGGGGAGCTGTTTTTT. This gives the protein CASRDGANTGELFF.

This chain connects TRBV19 to TRBJ2-1, with D perhaps TRBD2 (6 bases). The CDR3 is 14 residues long. V was clipped by 2 bases and J by 8 bases, with 13 bases between them. The germline CDR1 and CDR2 sequences are LNHDA and SQIVND (reference sequence). DNA of the CDR3: TGTGCCAGTAGTATACCCCCCCGGAGGGATGAGCAGTTCTTC. Translating gives CASSIPPRRDEQFF.

The chain carries TRBV5-5 and TRBJ1-1; D call uncertain. Germline V lookup: CDR1 SGHKS, CDR2 YYEKEE (reference sequence). Trimming removed 0 bases at V and 0 bases at J, with 12 bases between. CDR3 length: 16 amino acids. CDR3 sequence reads: CASSLVGSPMNTEAFF. In DNA form, the CDR3 reads TGTGCCAGCAGCTTGGTTGGTTCCCCCATGAACACTGAAGCTTTCTTT.

J is TRBJ2-7 and V is TRBV28, with TRBD1 identical over 8 bases. Germline-derived CDR1 and CDR2 are MDHEN and SYDVKM. The trim removed 6 bases at V and 3 bases at J, leaving 10 bases unmatched. This CDR3 has 15 amino acids. This chain's CDR3 is CASSPWTGINYEQYF. DNA for the CDR3: TGTGCCAGCAGCCCATGGACAGGGATTAACTACGAGCAGTACTTC.

V gene TRBV2 combines with J gene TRBJ1-2; TRBD1 is a possible D gene (5 bases). This CDR3 is built from 13 residues. Germline V lookup: CDR1 SNHLY, CDR2 FYNNEI. V was cut by 5 bases and J by 6 bases, with 13 bases left in between. CDR3 residues: CASSSRVGDGYTF. In DNA, the CDR3 is TGTGCCAGCAGTTCCAGGGTGGGCGATGGCTACACCTTC.

The chain uses TRBV7-2 and TRBJ2-1; the D is unclear. V was cut by 1 base and J by 5 bases, with 9 bases left in between. The CDR3 consists of 14 residues. CDR1 is SGHTA and CDR2 is FQGNSA in the germline V gene. The CDR3 reads CASSLVARHNEQFF. CDR3 sequence (DNA): TGTGCCAGCAGCTTAGTGGCTAGACACAATGAGCAGTTCTTC.

This clonotype was found many times. The chain has TRBV2 and TRBJ2-1; TRBD2 is a possible D gene (5 bases). V was clipped by 8 bases and J by 5 bases, with 10 bases between them. The CDR3 runs 12 residues. The V gene's germline CDR1 is SNHLY and CDR2 FYNNEI. CDR3 in amino acids: CASLRRDNEQFF. The CDR3 bases are TGTGCCAGCTTGAGGCGGGACAATGAGCAGTTCTTC. The full variable domain, its missing parts supplied by reference TRBV2 and TRBJ2-1, is EPEVTQTPSHQVTQMGQEVILRCVPISNHLYFYWYRQILGQKVEFLVSFYNNEISEKSEIFDDQFSVERPDGSNFTLKIRSTKLEDSAMYFCASLRRDNEQFFGPGTRLTVL.

The rearrangement joins TRBV7-2 to TRBJ1-1; D is undetermined. The CDR3 runs 13 residues. Per germline, CDR1 SGHTA and CDR2 FQGNSA. The germline V and J ends were trimmed by 1 base and 7 bases, with 10 bases remaining between them. CDR3 coding DNA: TGTGCCAGCAGCTTAGATAGGAGGCGTGAAGCTTTCTTT. Amino acid sequence: CASSLDRRREAFF.

This clonotype was detected once. This chain uses TRBV6-1 with TRBJ1-2; 10 positions match TRBD1. This CDR3 has 14 amino acids. Trimming took 5 bases from V and 6 from J; bases not matched to a gene: 6. The germline CDR1 and CDR2 sequences are MNHNS and SASEGT. DNA for the CDR3: TGTGCCAGCAGTCACTTGACAGGGGGCAATGGCTACACCTTC. It specifies CASSHLTGGNGYTF.

The chain joins TRBV19 to TRBJ1-4; D is unresolved. V was pared by 6 bases and J by 9 bases, with 17 bases between. This CDR3 is built from 14 residues. The germline CDR1 and CDR2 sequences are LNHDA and SQIVND (reference sequence). The chain's CDR3 is CASRALGGDKKLFF. CDR3 DNA: TGTGCCAGTAGAGCACTTGGCGGTGATAAAAAACTGTTTTTT.

This chain uses TRBV9 with TRBJ2-1; D remains ambiguous. This CDR3 has 15 amino acids. Germline values: CDR1 SGDLS, CDR2 YYNGEE. The V end was cut by 4 bases, the J end by 3 bases, with 14 bases between. The CDR3 loop reads CASSQVSVNYNEQFF. The CDR3 DNA reads as TGTGCCAGCAGCCAAGTGTCGGTGAACTACAATGAGCAGTTCTTC.

As for this clonotype: This may come from a read error, since a much larger clone is one base off. The chain couples TRBV2 to TRBJ1-2; no definite D call. This CDR3 is 12 amino acids long. In germline, CDR1 is SNHLY, CDR2 FYNNEI. The CDR3 is CASSSLDYGCTF. In DNA, the CDR3 is TGTGCCAGCAGTTCCTTGGACTATGGCTGCACCTTC.

The V gene is TRBV15, the J gene TRBJ2-1, with 9 bases fitting TRBD1. The V gene end was trimmed by 1 base and the J gene end by 6 bases; junction bases not matched to a gene: 7. The CDR3 consists of 16 residues. CDR1 and CDR2 from the germline V gene are LNHNV and YYDKDF (reference sequence). Here the CDR3 DNA reads TGTGCCACCAGCAGAGCACCGGGACAGGGCCTCAATGAGCAGTTCTTC. Translation gives CATSRAPGQGLNEQFF.

CDR3 protein: CASSQAANTDTQYF. For the CDR3, the DNA is TGTGCCAGCAGCCAAGCGGCCAACACAGATACGCAGTATTTT. J is TRBJ2-3 and V is TRBV4-2; no clear D gene. The CDR3 has 14 amino acids. Germline values: CDR1 LGHNA, CDR2 YNFKEQ. Trimming took 1 base from V and 2 from J, leaving 7 bases between them.

The chain uses TRBV28 and TRBJ2-7; 8 bases are shared with TRBD1. Per the germline V gene, CDR1 is MDHEN and CDR2 is SYDVKM. J gave up 3 bases and V 10 bases, and 8 bases lay outside the gene matches. The CDR3 loop spans 13 amino acids. The CDR3 loop reads CATRDRISYEQYF. The CDR3 DNA reads as TGTGCCACCCGGGACAGGATCAGCTACGAGCAGTACTTC. Supplemented by reference TRBV28 and TRBJ2-7, the full variable domain reads DVKVTQSSRYLVKRTGEKVFLECVQDMDHENMFWYRQDPGLGLRLIYFSYDVKMKEKGDIPEGYSVSREKKERFSLILESASTNQTSMYLCATRDRISYEQYFGPGTRLTVT.

The chain carries TRBV20-1 and TRBJ2-5; possible D gene TRBD2, 6 bases. This CDR3 contains 12 residues. V dropped 4 bases and J dropped 4 bases, with 10 bases sitting between them. CDR1 and CDR2 from the germline V gene are DFQATT and SNEGSKA (reference sequence). DNA for the CDR3: TGCAGTGCTAAAACCGGGGGAGAGACCCAGTACTTC. Translated: CSAKTGGETQYF.

This sequence joins TRBV5-1 and TRBJ2-2, with D hard to call. CDR3 size: 15 residues. The V end was cut by 4 bases, the J end by 3 bases, with 13 bases between. CDR1 is SGHRS, CDR2 YFSETQ, per germline. This chain's CDR3 is CASSRGRTDTGELFF. CDR3 DNA: TGCGCCAGCAGCCGAGGACGGACCGACACCGGGGAGCTGTTTTTT.

This chain connects TRBV2 to TRBJ2-7; D remains unclear. This CDR3 contains 10 residues. Germline CDR1 reads SNHLY; CDR2 reads FYNNEI. Trimming removed 7 bases from V and 5 bases from J, with 6 bases in between. In DNA, the CDR3 is TGTGCCAGCAACGAGAACGAGCAGTACTTC. As protein: CASNENEQYF.